The 8 T cell receptor beta chains in this list originate from one sample, sequenced in a study of Ad26.COV2.S vaccination and SARS-CoV-2 variants (TCRdb year 2021). Library method: the immunoSEQ multiplex PCR assay. As stored in TCRdb, this immuneACCESS dataset retains in-frame rearrangements with V and J assigned. A fraction of the clones does not appear; measured against another copy, unresolved V genes explain less than half of the discrepancy, and the remainder lacks a known reason. For this sample the table gives about 400,000 clones, of which 85% to 90% were detected only once. About 4% of the sample is taken by the ten largest. The meaning of the sample's treatment or condition label: around 19 received Ad26.COV2.S at low or high dose, single or two shots; about 5 received placebo; per-sample allocation not given. Repertoires of vaccine and placebo recipients were sequenced from samples taken on day 63 after the first injection.

Material: peripheral blood, obtained in a trial of Ad26.COV2.S vaccine versus placebo. Receptors were obtained from a person between 18 and 59 years old who received the Ad26.COV2.S COVID-19 vaccine or a placebo.

Many counts were recorded for this clone. The chain links TRBV6-1 to TRBJ2-7; 7 nucleotides agree with TRBD2. The CDR3 covers 15 residues. V shed 0 bases and J 2 bases; nucleotides not matched to a gene: 4. Germline V gives CDR1 MNHNS, CDR2 SASEGT. The chain's CDR3 is CASSEAETSAYEQYF. The CDR3 nucleotides read TGTGCCAGCAGTGAAGCCGAAACTAGCGCCTACGAGCAGTACTTC.

This sequence joins TRBV4-2 and TRBJ2-3; 10 bases map to TRBD2. The CDR3 sequence is 16 residues long. Germline V gene sequence: CDR1 LGHNA, CDR2 YNFKEQ. J gave up 2 bases and V 4 bases, and 6 bases lay outside the gene matches. CDR3 sequence reads: CASSRTTSGDTDTQYF. The CDR3 DNA sequence: TGTGCCAGCAGCCGCACAACTAGCGGGGACACAGATACGCAGTATTTT.

The V and J genes are TRBV15 and TRBJ1-2; no reliable D call. Trimming pared 0 bases from V and 4 bases from J, leaving 12 bases between. The CDR3 has 15 residues. Germline CDR1 LNHNV, CDR2 YYDKDF (reference sequence). The CDR3 DNA sequence: TGTGCCACCAGCAGAGATTCCGGTAACGGCTATGGCTACACCTTC. This codes for CATSRDSGNGYGYTF. Filled out from reference TRBV15 and TRBJ1-2, the complete variable domain reads DAMVIQNPRYQVTQFGKPVTLSCSQTLNHNVMYWYQQKSSQAPKLLFHYYDKDFNNEADTPDNFQSRRPNTSFCFLDIRSPGLGDTAMYLCATSRDSGNGYGYTFGSGTRLTVV.

The CDR3 DNA reads as TGTGCCAGCAGCTTAATATTGTTCGTCCAAGAGACCCAGTACTTC. This encodes CASSLILFVQETQYF. The chain recombines TRBV7-2 with TRBJ2-5; no definite D call. The V gene lost 2 bases and the J gene lost 1 base, with 11 bases spanning the gap. This CDR3 region has 15 residues. Germline CDR1 reads SGHTA; CDR2 reads FQGNSA.

The chain combines TRBV6-2 or TRBV6-3 with TRBJ2-5; D perhaps matches TRBD2 (5 bases). Trimming removed 2 bases from V and 4 bases from J, with 17 bases in between. The CDR3 extends over 16 amino acids. CDR1 and CDR2 from the germline V gene are MNHEY and SVGEGT. The CDR3: CASSYIPLARAETQYF. The DNA for the CDR3 is TGTGCCAGCAGTTACATCCCGCTAGCAAGGGCAGAGACCCAGTACTTC.

The chain couples TRBV12-3 or TRBV12-4 to TRBJ2-5, with TRBD1 matching 9 bases. The ends lost 5 bases at V and 4 bases at J; junction bases unmatched: 2. The CDR3 runs 13 residues. Here the CDR3 DNA reads TGTGCCAGCAGTCTGACAGGGGGAGAGACCCAGTACTTC. Protein product: CASSLTGGETQYF.

V usage is TRBV6-1 and J usage is TRBJ2-7; TRBD1 is a possible D gene (5 bases). Trimming cost V 2 bases and J 2 bases, with 7 bases left between them. CDR3 size: 13 residues. Germline CDR1 MNHNS, CDR2 SASEGT. CDR3 sequence: CASSESGTYEQYF. DNA of the CDR3: TGTGCCAGCAGTGAATCAGGGACCTACGAGCAGTACTTC.

The chain links TRBV7-8 to TRBJ1-1; D is undetermined. Germline loops: CDR1 SGHVS, CDR2 FQNEAQ. The length of the CDR3 is 17 residues. Trimming took off 5 bases at V and 5 bases at J, with 24 bases between the two ends. The CDR3 protein is CASSPRVSWRGRTEAFF. Written as DNA, the CDR3 is TGTGCCAGCAGCCCCCGGGTAAGCTGGAGAGGTCGGACTGAAGCTTTCTTT.